A selection of T cell receptor beta chains follows, all from one sample in a study of cytomegalovirus exposure and HLA in healthy donors. Produced via immunoSEQ multiplex PCR; TCRdb's table is partial and in-frame only. The table records 75,000 to 100,000 clones, approximately 79% of them present only once. The sequencing input was PBMCs. These receptors came from a male donor in good health and CMV-seronegative. Both conserved end residues are part of each CDR3. D genes are given only for firm matches. Some rows have no size entry. The others give once, few or many, or a class for an expanded clone.

J gene: TRBJ2-2
clone size: -
D gene: -
V gene: TRBV7-2
CDR3 DNA: TGTGCCAGCAGCCGTAACACCGGGGAGCTGTTTTTT
CDR3 protein: CASSRNTGELFF

J gene: TRBJ2-2
clone size: once
D gene: -
V gene: TRBV5-1
CDR3 DNA: TGCGCCAGCAGCTTGTTTCTGTTGAACACCGGGGAGCTGTTTTTT
CDR3 protein: CASSLFLLNTGELFF

J gene: TRBJ2-3
clone size: -
D gene: -
V gene: TRBV27
CDR3 DNA: TGTGCCAGCAGTTTCTACAGGGAAAATACGCAGTATTTT
CDR3 protein: CASSFYRENTQYF

J gene: TRBJ2-7
clone size: once
D gene: -
V gene: TRBV5-4
CDR3 DNA: TGTGCCAGCAGCTTGGGAGGATACGAGCAGTACTTC
CDR3 protein: CASSLGGYEQYF

J gene: TRBJ1-2
clone size: -
D gene: -
V gene: TRBV28
CDR3 DNA: TGTGCCAGCCACATGGCTAACTATGGCTACACCTTC
CDR3 protein: CASHMANYGYTF

J gene: TRBJ1-2
clone size: -
D gene: TRBD1
V gene: TRBV6-5
CDR3 DNA: TGTGCCAGCAGTTACGACAGGGTCCTTGGCTACACCTTC
CDR3 protein: CASSYDRVLGYTF

J gene: TRBJ2-3
clone size: -
D gene: -
V gene: TRBV10-3
CDR3 DNA: TGTGCCATCAGTGCTGCCAGCGACACAGATACGCAGTATTTT
CDR3 protein: CAISAASDTDTQYF

J gene: TRBJ1-1
clone size: -
D gene: -
V gene: TRBV19
CDR3 DNA: TGTGCCAGCAAAGGGGCAGGGAGGATGAACACTGAAGCTTTCTTT
CDR3 protein: CASKGAGRMNTEAFF

J gene: TRBJ2-7
clone size: -
D gene: -
V gene: TRBV5-4
CDR3 DNA: TGTGCCAGCAGCTTTGGTTCCGGCTACGAGCAGTACTTC
CDR3 protein: CASSFGSGYEQYF

J gene: TRBJ2-7
clone size: once
D gene: -
V gene: TRBV15
CDR3 DNA: TGTGCCACCAGCAGAGGTCCAGCTTACAGCTCCTACGAGCAGTACTTC
CDR3 protein: CATSRGPAYSSYEQYF

J gene: TRBJ2-5
clone size: -
D gene: TRBD1
V gene: TRBV2
CDR3 DNA: TGTGCCAGCGGAGGGACAGGGGGCGTCGAGACCCAGTACTTC
CDR3 protein: CASGGTGGVETQYF

J gene: TRBJ2-7
clone size: few
D gene: -
V gene: TRBV28
CDR3 DNA: TGTGCCACAACAGGGTACCGACAGTTCGAGCAGTACTTC
CDR3 protein: CATTGYRQFEQYF

J gene: TRBJ1-5
clone size: -
D gene: TRBD1
V gene: TRBV9
CDR3 DNA: TGTGCCAGCAGCGGGGGGGCAGGGGGTGGTCAGCCCCAGCATTTT
CDR3 protein: CASSGGAGGGQPQHF

J gene: TRBJ1-1
clone size: -
D gene: -
V gene: TRBV7-9
CDR3 DNA: TGTGCCAGCAGCTTAACGGGCACTGAAGCTTTCTTT
CDR3 protein: CASSLTGTEAFF

J gene: TRBJ2-5
clone size: -
D gene: TRBD2
V gene: TRBV6-5
CDR3 DNA: TGTGCCAGCAGTTACTACATGACTAGCGGGACTGAGACCCAGTACTTC
CDR3 protein: CASSYYMTSGTETQYF

J gene: TRBJ2-1
clone size: -
D gene: -
V gene: TRBV30
CDR3 DNA: TGTGCCTGGAGCGTGGCTAGCTCCTACAATGAGCAGTTCTTC
CDR3 protein: CAWSVASSYNEQFF

J gene: TRBJ2-7
clone size: -
D gene: TRBD1
V gene: TRBV10-3
CDR3 DNA: TGTGCCATCAGTCGGACAGGGGGTAGCGCGACTGACTACGAGCAGTACTTC
CDR3 protein: CAISRTGGSATDYEQYF